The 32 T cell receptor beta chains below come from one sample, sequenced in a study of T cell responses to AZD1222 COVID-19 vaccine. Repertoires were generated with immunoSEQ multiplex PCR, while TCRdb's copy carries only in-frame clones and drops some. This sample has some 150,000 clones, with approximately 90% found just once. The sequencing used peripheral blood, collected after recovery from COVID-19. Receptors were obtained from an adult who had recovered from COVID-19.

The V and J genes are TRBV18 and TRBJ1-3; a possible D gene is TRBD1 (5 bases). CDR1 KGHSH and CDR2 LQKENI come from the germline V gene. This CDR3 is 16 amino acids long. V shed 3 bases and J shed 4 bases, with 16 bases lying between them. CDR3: CASSPPGTLGGNTIYF. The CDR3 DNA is TGTGCCAGCTCACCTCCCGGGACGTTAGGCGGAAACACCATATATTTT.

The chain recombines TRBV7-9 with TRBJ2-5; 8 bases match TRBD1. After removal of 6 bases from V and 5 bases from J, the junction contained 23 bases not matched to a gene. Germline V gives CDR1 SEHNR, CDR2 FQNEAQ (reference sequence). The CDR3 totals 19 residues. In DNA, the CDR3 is TGTGCCAGCAGTTCCTACGGGACAGGAGCCTCGGGGCCGGGGGAGACCCAGTACTTC. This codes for CASSSYGTGASGPGETQYF.

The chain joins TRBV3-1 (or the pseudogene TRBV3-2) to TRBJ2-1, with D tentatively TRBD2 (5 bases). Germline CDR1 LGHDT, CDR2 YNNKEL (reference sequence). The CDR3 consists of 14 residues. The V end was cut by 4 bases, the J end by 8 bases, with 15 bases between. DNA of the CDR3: TGTGCCAGCAGCCTGACTACCCAGTGCGATGAGCAGTTCTTC. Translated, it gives CASSLTTQCDEQFF.

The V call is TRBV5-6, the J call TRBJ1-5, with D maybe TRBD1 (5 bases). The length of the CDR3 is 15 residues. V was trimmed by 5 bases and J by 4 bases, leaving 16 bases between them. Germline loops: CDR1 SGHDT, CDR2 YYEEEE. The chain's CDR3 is CASSFRGAPNQPQHF. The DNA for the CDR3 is TGTGCCAGCAGTTTTCGCGGGGCACCGAATCAGCCCCAGCATTTT.

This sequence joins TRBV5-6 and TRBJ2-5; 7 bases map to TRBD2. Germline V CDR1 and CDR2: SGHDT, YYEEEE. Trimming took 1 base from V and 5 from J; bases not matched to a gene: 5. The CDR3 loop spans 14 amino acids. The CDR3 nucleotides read TGTGCCAGCAGCTTGACGCTAGCGGCCGAGACCCAGTACTTC. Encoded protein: CASSLTLAAETQYF.

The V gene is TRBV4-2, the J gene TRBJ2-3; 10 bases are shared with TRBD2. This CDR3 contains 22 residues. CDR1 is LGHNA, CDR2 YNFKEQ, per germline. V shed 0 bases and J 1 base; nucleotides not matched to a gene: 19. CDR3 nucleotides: TGTGCCAGCAGCCAAGATCCGTTCCGGGGGGCTAGCGGGAGCTGGGGCACAGATACGCAGTATTTT. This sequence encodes CASSQDPFRGASGSWGTDTQYF.

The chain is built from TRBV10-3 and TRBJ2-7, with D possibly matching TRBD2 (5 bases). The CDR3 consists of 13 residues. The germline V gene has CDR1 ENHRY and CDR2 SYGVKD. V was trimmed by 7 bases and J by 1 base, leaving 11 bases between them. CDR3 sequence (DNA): TGTGCCATCAAATCGGGAAGGTCCTACGAGCAGTACTTC. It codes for CAIKSGRSYEQYF.

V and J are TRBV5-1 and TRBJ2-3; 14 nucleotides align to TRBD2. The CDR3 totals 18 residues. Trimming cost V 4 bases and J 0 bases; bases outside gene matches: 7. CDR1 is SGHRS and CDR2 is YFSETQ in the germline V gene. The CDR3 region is CASSVGLAGGLSTDTQYF. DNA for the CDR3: TGCGCCAGCAGCGTCGGACTAGCGGGAGGCCTGAGCACAGATACGCAGTATTTT.

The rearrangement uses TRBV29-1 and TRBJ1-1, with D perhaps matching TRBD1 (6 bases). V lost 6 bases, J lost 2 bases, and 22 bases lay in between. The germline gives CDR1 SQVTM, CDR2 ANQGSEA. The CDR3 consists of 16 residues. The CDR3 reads CSVAARPGVLNTEAFF. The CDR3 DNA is TGCAGCGTCGCCGCCAGGCCAGGGGTCCTAAACACTGAAGCTTTCTTT.

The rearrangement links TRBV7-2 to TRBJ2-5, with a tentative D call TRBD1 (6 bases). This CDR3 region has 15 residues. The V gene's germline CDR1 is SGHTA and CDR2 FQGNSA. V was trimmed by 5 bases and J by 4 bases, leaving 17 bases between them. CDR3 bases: TGTGCCAGCAGCGCACAGGGTCGGAGTGGAGAGACCCAGTACTTC. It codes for CASSAQGRSGETQYF.

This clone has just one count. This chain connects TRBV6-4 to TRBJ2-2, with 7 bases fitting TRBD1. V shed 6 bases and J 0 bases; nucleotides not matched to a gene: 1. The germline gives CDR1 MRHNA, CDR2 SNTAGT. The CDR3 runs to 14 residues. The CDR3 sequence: CASRTGPNTGELFF. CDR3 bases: TGTGCCAGCAGGACAGGGCCGAACACCGGGGAGCTGTTTTTT.

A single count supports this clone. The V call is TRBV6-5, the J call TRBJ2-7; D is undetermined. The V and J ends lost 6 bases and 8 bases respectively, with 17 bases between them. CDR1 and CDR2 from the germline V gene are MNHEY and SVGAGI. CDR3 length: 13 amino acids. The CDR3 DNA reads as TGTGCCAGCAGAACCCTCATAGACTTGAAGCAGTACTTC. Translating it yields CASRTLIDLKQYF.

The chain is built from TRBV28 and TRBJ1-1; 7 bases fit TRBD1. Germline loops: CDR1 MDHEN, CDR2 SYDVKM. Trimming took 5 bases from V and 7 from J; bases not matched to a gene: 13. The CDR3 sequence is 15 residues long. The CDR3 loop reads CASSAQDRAIVEAFF. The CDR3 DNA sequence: TGTGCCAGCAGTGCTCAAGACAGGGCGATCGTTGAAGCTTTCTTT.

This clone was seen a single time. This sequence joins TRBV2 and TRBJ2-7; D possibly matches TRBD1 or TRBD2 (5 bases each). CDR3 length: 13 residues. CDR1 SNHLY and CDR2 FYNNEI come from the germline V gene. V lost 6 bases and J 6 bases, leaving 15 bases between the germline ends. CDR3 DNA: TGTGCCAGCAGCCCGGGACGGCCCAGCGAGCAGTACTTC. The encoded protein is CASSPGRPSEQYF.

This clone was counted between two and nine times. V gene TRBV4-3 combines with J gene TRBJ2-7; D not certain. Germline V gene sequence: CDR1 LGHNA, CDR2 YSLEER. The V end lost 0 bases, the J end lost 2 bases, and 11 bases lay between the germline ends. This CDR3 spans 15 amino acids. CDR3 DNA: TGCGCCAGCAGCCAAGATCGGACCCCCCCCTACGAGCAGTACTTC. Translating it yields CASSQDRTPPYEQYF.

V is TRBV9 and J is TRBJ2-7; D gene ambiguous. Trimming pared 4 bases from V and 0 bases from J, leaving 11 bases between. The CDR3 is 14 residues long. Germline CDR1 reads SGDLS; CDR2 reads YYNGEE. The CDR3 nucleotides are TGTGCCAGCAGCACCGGAAGCAGCTCCTACGAGCAGTACTTC. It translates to CASSTGSSSYEQYF.

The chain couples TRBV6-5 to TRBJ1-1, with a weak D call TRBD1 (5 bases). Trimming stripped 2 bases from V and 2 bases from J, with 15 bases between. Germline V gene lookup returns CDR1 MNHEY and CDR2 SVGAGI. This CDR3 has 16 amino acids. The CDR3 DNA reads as TGTGCCAGCAGTTACAGGGGCACCCCCGCAAACACTGAAGCTTTCTTT. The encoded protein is CASSYRGTPANTEAFF.

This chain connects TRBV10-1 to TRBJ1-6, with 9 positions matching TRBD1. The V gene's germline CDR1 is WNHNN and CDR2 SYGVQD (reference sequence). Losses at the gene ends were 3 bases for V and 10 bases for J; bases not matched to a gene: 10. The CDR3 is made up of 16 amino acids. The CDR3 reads CASSDGTGRSRSPLHF. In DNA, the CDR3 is TGCGCCAGCAGTGATGGGACAGGGAGAAGTAGGTCACCCCTCCACTTT.

For the CDR3, the DNA is TGTGCCAGCAGCTTATCCAGGGCTAGCAATCAGCCCCAGCATTTT. Translated, it gives CASSLSRASNQPQHF. The J gene is TRBJ1-5, the V gene TRBV7-2, with D tentatively TRBD1 (5 bases). Germline lookup yields CDR1 SGHTA and CDR2 FQGNSA. The CDR3 length is 15 residues. Trimming removed 2 bases from V and 0 bases from J, with 8 bases in between. The whole variable domain, filled in from reference TRBV7-2 and TRBJ1-5, reads GAGVSQSPSNKVTEKGKDVELRCDPISGHTALYWYRQSLGQGLEFLIYFQGNSAPDKSGLPSDRFSAERTGGSVSTLTIQRTQQEDSAVYLCASSLSRASNQPQHFGDGTRLSIL.

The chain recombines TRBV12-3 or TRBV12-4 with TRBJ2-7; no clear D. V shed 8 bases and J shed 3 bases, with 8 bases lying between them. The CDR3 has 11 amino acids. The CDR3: CASSLYYEQYF. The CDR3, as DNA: TGTGCCAGCTCTCTTTACTACGAGCAGTACTTC.

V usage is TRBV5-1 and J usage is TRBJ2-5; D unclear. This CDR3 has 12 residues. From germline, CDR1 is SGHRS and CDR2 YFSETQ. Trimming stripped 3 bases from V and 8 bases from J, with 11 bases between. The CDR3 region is CASSSDLRTQYF. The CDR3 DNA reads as TGCGCCAGCAGCTCCGACTTGAGAACCCAGTACTTC.

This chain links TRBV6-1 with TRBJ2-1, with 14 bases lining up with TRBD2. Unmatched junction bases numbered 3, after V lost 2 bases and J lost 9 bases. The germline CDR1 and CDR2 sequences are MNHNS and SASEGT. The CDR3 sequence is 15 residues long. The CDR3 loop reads CASSERGLAGVEQFF. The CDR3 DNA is TGTGCCAGCAGTGAAAGGGGACTAGCGGGAGTTGAGCAGTTCTTC.

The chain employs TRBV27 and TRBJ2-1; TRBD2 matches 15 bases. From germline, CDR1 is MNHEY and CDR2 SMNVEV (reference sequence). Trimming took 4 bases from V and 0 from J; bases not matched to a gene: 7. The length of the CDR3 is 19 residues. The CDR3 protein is CASSYAGLAGGVSYNEQFF. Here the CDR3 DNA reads TGTGCCAGCAGTTACGCGGGACTAGCGGGAGGAGTCTCCTACAATGAGCAGTTCTTC.

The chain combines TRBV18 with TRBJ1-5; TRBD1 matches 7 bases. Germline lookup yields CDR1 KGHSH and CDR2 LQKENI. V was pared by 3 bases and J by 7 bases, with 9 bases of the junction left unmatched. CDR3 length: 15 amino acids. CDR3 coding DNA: TGTGCCAGCTCACCCGGACAGGACTCAAGACAGCCCCAGCATTTT. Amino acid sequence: CASSPGQDSRQPQHF.

The CDR3 loop reads CASSLGTTSVYEQYF. The CDR3 coding sequence is TGCGCCAGCAGCTTGGGCACGACTAGCGTCTACGAGCAGTACTTC. The rearrangement joins TRBV5-1 to TRBJ2-7; 8 bases agree with TRBD2. The germline gives CDR1 SGHRS, CDR2 YFSETQ. The CDR3 covers 15 residues. Trimming took 0 bases from V and 3 from J; bases not matched to a gene: 5.

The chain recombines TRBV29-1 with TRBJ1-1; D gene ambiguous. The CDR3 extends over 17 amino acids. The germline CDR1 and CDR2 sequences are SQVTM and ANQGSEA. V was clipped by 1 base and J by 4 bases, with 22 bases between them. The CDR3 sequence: CSVEVTISTRASTEAFF. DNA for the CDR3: TGCAGCGTTGAAGTTACAATATCGACAAGGGCTAGCACTGAAGCTTTCTTT.

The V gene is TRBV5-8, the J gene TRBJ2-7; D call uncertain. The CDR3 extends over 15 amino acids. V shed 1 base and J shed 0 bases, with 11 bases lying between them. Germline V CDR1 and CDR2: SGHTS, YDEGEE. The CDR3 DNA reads TGTGCCAGCAGCTTGTACCCCAGAAGCTCCTACGAGCAGTACTTC. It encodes CASSLYPRSSYEQYF.

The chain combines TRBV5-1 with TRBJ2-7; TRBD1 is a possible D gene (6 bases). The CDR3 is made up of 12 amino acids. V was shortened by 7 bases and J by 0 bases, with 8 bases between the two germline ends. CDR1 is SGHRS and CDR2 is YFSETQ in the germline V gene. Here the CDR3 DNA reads TGCGCCAGCGGACAGACCTCCTACGAGCAGTACTTC. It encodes CASGQTSYEQYF.

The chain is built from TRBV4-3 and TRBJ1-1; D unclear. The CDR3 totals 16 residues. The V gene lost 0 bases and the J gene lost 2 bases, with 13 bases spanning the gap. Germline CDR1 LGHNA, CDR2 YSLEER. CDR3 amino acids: CASSQDFMAGNTEAFF. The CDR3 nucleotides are TGCGCCAGCAGCCAAGATTTTATGGCAGGCAACACTGAAGCTTTCTTT.

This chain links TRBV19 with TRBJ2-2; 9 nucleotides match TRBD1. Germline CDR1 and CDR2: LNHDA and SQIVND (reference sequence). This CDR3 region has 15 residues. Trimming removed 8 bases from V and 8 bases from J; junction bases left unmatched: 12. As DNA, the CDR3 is TGTGCCAGTGGGGCCGGGGGACAGGGTGGTGGGGAGCTGTTTTTT. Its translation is CASGAGGQGGGELFF. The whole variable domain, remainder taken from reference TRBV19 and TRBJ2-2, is DGGITQSPKYLFRKEGQNVTLSCEQNLNHDAMYWYRQDPGQGLRLIYYSQIVNDFQKGDIAEGYSVSREKKESFPLTVTSAQKNPTAFYLCASGAGGQGGGELFFGEGSRLTVL.

The CDR3, as DNA: TGTGCCAGCAGCGTCGGACTAGCGGGGGGGCTAAGGGAGCAGTACTTC. Translated: CASSVGLAGGLREQYF. The chain carries TRBV9 and TRBJ2-7; 15 nucleotides line up with TRBD2. The V segment lost 2 bases and the J segment 7 bases; nucleotides outside the gene matches: 7. This CDR3 is 16 amino acids long. CDR1 SGDLS and CDR2 YYNGEE come from the germline V gene.

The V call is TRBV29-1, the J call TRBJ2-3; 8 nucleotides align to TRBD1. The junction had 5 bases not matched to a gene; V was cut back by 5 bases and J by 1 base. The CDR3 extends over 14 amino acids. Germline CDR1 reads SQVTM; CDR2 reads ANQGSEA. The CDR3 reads CSVRTGFGTDTQYF. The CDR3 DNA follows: TGCAGCGTTCGGACAGGGTTTGGCACAGATACGCAGTATTTT.